The 24 T cell receptor beta chains below were found in one sample sequenced in a study of radiotherapy plus CTLA-4 blockade in lung cancer. Clones were read by immunoSEQ multiplex PCR, and TCRdb kept only the in-frame ones, dropping some. The sample shows around 70,000 clones, 76% of them seen only once. The sequences come from peripheral blood, collected from a patient treated with radiotherapy plus ipilimumab. These receptors were collected from a human donor with non-small cell lung cancer whose response to radiotherapy plus ipilimumab could not be evaluated. Some clones in this sample may be carry-over from other donors' samples.

The chain employs TRBV19 and TRBJ2-5; TRBD1 matches 11 bases. This CDR3 contains 13 residues. Germline CDR1 is LNHDA and CDR2 is SQIVND (reference sequence). With V trimmed by 7 bases and J by 9 bases, 7 bases remained unmatched. In DNA form, the CDR3 reads TGTGCCAGTAATCCGGGACAGGGGGTTCCCCAGTACTTC. This codes for CASNPGQGVPQYF.

As regards this clone: In the same sample, other DNA sequences code for this CDR3. This sequence joins TRBV5-1 and TRBJ1-4; the D is unclear. Trimming pared 3 bases from V and 5 bases from J, leaving 11 bases between. Germline CDR1 reads SGHRS; CDR2 reads YFSETQ. There are 14 residues in the CDR3. CDR3 nucleotides: TGCGCCAGCAGCTACTCGGGAGGGAATGAAAAACTGTTTTTT. Translating it yields CASSYSGGNEKLFF.

This clone was seen just once. The chain is built from TRBV28 and TRBJ1-2; 7 positions agree with TRBD1. Looked up from germline, CDR1 is MDHEN and CDR2 is SYDVKM. V shed 4 bases and J 5 bases; nucleotides not matched to a gene: 4. The CDR3 runs 13 residues. The CDR3 here is CASSSGQTYGYTF. The DNA of the CDR3 is TGTGCCAGCAGTTCGGGACAGACATATGGCTACACCTTC.

V usage is TRBV15 and J usage is TRBJ1-6; 9 bases fit TRBD1. The germline V gene has CDR1 LNHNV and CDR2 YYDKDF (reference sequence). This CDR3 has 19 amino acids. Trimming took 1 base from V and 0 from J; bases not matched to a gene: 7. In DNA form, the CDR3 reads TGTGCCACCAGCAGAGGACGGGACAGGGTGAACTCCTATAATTCACCCCTCCACTTT. Its protein is CATSRGRDRVNSYNSPLHF.

J is TRBJ2-7 and V is TRBV27, with D perhaps matching TRBD1 (5 bases). CDR1 and CDR2 (germline): MNHEY, SMNVEV (reference sequence). Trimming stripped 7 bases from V and 1 base from J, with 17 bases between. This CDR3 has 15 residues. CDR3 loop: CASTPRAGISYEQYF. Written as DNA, the CDR3 is TGTGCCAGCACCCCTCGGGCAGGGATTTCCTACGAGCAGTACTTC.

The V gene is TRBV27, the J gene TRBJ1-2, with a weak D call TRBD1 (5 bases). Trimming took off 3 bases at V and 3 bases at J, with 8 bases between the two ends. In germline, CDR1 is MNHEY, CDR2 SMNVEV (reference sequence). CDR3 length: 13 residues. This CDR3 reads CASSFGRDYGYTF. Here the CDR3 DNA reads TGTGCCAGCAGTTTCGGCAGGGACTATGGCTACACCTTC.

The chain recombines TRBV7-2 with TRBJ2-3; 8 bases match TRBD2. The V and J ends lost 6 bases and 5 bases, in that order; junction bases with no gene match: 10. The CDR3 spans 15 residues. CDR1 and CDR2 from the germline V gene are SGHTA and FQGNSA. CDR3 nucleotide sequence: TGTGCCAGCAGATCCAGACGGGGGGGCAGAGATACGCAGTATTTT. Protein: CASRSRRGGRDTQYF.

The chain combines TRBV19 with TRBJ2-1, with 9 bases that match TRBD2. Germline V CDR1 and CDR2: LNHDA, SQIVND (reference sequence). Losses at the gene ends were 3 bases for V and 10 bases for J; bases not matched to a gene: 19. There are 18 residues in the CDR3. The CDR3 bases are TGTGCCAGTAGTATTGAGTTCCGCGGGGGGGCCCATTCAGGGGAGCAGTTCTTC. Its protein is CASSIEFRGGAHSGEQFF.

The CDR3 reads CASSPARGLYNEQFF. The CDR3 nucleotides read TGTGCCAGCAGCCCCGCCAGGGGGCTGTACAATGAGCAGTTCTTC. The V call is TRBV7-2, the J call TRBJ2-1, with 8 bases aligning to TRBD1. V shed 5 bases and J 4 bases; nucleotides not matched to a gene: 7. There are 15 residues in the CDR3. Germline-derived CDR1 and CDR2 are SGHTA and FQGNSA.

J is TRBJ2-5 and V is TRBV7-6; 8 bases map to TRBD1. The CDR3 is made up of 15 amino acids. Germline-derived CDR1 and CDR2 are SGHVS and FNYEAQ. J lost 4 bases, V lost 1 base, and 5 bases had no gene match. This chain's CDR3 is CASSLGTGNRETQYF. The CDR3 coding sequence is TGTGCCAGCAGCTTAGGGACAGGGAATCGAGAGACCCAGTACTTC. Looking up the rest from reference TRBV7-6 and TRBJ2-5 gives the full variable domain: GAGVSQSPRYKVTKRGQDVALRCDPISGHVSLYWYRQALGQGPEFLTYFNYEAQQDKSGLPNDRFSAERPEGSISTLTIQRTEQRDSAMYRCASSLGTGNRETQYFGPGTRLLVL.

There are a few counts of this clone. The chain has TRBV27 and TRBJ1-2; TRBD1 matches at 9 bases. CDR3 length: 17 residues. Trimming at V came to 2 bases and at J to 5 bases, leaving 12 bases not matched to a gene. In germline, CDR1 is MNHEY, CDR2 SMNVEV (reference sequence). Written as DNA, the CDR3 is TGTGCCAGCAGTTTAACCCCAGGACAGGGGAGGAGGTATGGCTACACCTTC. It is translated as CASSLTPGQGRRYGYTF.

The chain employs TRBV5-1 and TRBJ2-3, with TRBD2 identical over 9 bases. CDR1 and CDR2 (germline): SGHRS, YFSETQ. This CDR3 region has 15 residues. The trim removed 0 bases at V and 2 bases at J, leaving 1 base unmatched. The CDR3 spells CASSLGLADTDTQYF. CDR3 in DNA: TGCGCCAGCAGCTTGGGACTAGCGGACACAGATACGCAGTATTTT.

This sequence joins TRBV5-1 and TRBJ2-1; 11 bases match TRBD2. After removal of 6 bases from V and 1 base from J, the junction contained 9 bases not matched to a gene. Germline-derived CDR1 and CDR2 are SGHRS and YFSETQ. This CDR3 spans 17 amino acids. The CDR3 loop reads CASMLAGGPSSYNEQFF. CDR3 nucleotides: TGCGCCAGCATGTTAGCGGGGGGGCCTAGTTCCTACAATGAGCAGTTCTTC.

J is TRBJ1-4 and V is TRBV7-2, with 7 bases fitting TRBD1. CDR1 is SGHTA, CDR2 FQGNSA, per germline. V lost 5 bases, J lost 8 bases, and 14 bases stayed unmatched. This CDR3 comprises 16 residues. Here the CDR3 reads CASSAKEGAGGEKLFF. The CDR3 DNA sequence: TGTGCCAGCAGCGCCAAGGAGGGGGCAGGGGGGGAAAAACTGTTTTTT.

This chain links TRBV19 with TRBJ2-7; the D gene is possibly TRBD2 (7 bases). Germline V gene lookup returns CDR1 LNHDA and CDR2 SQIVND (reference sequence). The length of the CDR3 is 16 residues. Trimming removed 0 bases from V and 2 bases from J, with 14 bases in between. CDR3 sequence (DNA): TGTGCCAGTAGTATAGATCGAACAGGGAGGGCCTACGAGCAGTACTTC. Its translation: CASSIDRTGRAYEQYF.

The chain joins TRBV5-1 to TRBJ2-1; D not resolved. The CDR3 runs to 14 residues. Germline-derived CDR1 and CDR2 are SGHRS and YFSETQ. V lost 0 bases to trimming and J lost 6 bases, with 10 bases between them. Written as DNA, the CDR3 is TGCGCCAGCAGCTTGGAATACAGTTTCAATGAGCAGTTCTTC. It codes for CASSLEYSFNEQFF.

Comments on this clone: The same CDR3 can be traced to other DNA sequences in this sample. The V call is TRBV27, the J call TRBJ2-7, with D tentatively TRBD1 (6 bases). Germline values: CDR1 MNHEY, CDR2 SMNVEV (reference sequence). The CDR3 is 13 residues long. Trimming removed 6 bases at V and 4 bases at J, with 13 bases between. The CDR3 protein is CASRRGTAYEQYF. The CDR3 DNA reads TGTGCCAGCAGAAGGGGGACGGCATACGAGCAGTACTTC.

CDR3 DNA sequence: TGCGCCAGCAGCCCCTCGGGGCTCCAGGGGGTCACTGAAGCTTTCTTT. Translation gives CASSPSGLQGVTEAFF. The V and J genes are TRBV5-1 and TRBJ1-1; TRBD1 matches 7 bases. Per the germline V gene, CDR1 is SGHRS and CDR2 is YFSETQ. The CDR3 runs 16 residues. V shed 4 bases and J 4 bases; nucleotides not matched to a gene: 13.

V usage is TRBV6-1 and J usage is TRBJ1-2, with D possibly matching TRBD1 (6 bases). The CDR3 runs 12 residues. Between the trimmed V and J ends, which lost 8 bases and 8 bases, there was a span of 15 bases. Germline CDR1 and CDR2: MNHNS and SASEGT. The DNA of the CDR3 is TGTGCCAGCGGACAGAGGCTTGGGGGCTACACCTTC. Translation gives CASGQRLGGYTF.

This chain connects TRBV5-1 to TRBJ2-5, with TRBD1 identical over 9 bases. The J segment lost 0 bases and the V segment lost 7 bases, leaving 10 bases of the junction unmatched. Germline V gene sequence: CDR1 SGHRS, CDR2 YFSETQ. The CDR3 runs to 16 residues. For the CDR3, the DNA is TGCGCCAGCGGACCAGGGGACAGGGCGTACCAAGAGACCCAGTACTTC. Translated: CASGPGDRAYQETQYF.

The V and J genes are TRBV2 and TRBJ1-5; D is perhaps TRBD1 (6 bases). V lost 5 bases to trimming and J lost 6 bases, with 8 bases between them. The CDR3 covers 12 residues. Germline-derived CDR1 and CDR2 are SNHLY and FYNNEI. The CDR3 nucleotides read TGTGCCAGCAGTACAGGGTTTCAGCCCCAGCATTTT. It translates to CASSTGFQPQHF.

V and J are TRBV2 and TRBJ1-1, with 9 bases matching TRBD1. Germline CDR1 SNHLY, CDR2 FYNNEI. The CDR3 consists of 14 residues. V shed 5 bases, J shed 3 bases, and the junction held 4 bases outside the gene matches. CDR3 amino acids: CASSSTGGYTEAFF. DNA for the CDR3: TGTGCCAGCAGTTCTACAGGGGGCTACACTGAAGCTTTCTTT.

Turning to this clone: A read error may be the cause here, since a much bigger clone is one base away. The genes are TRBV5-1 and TRBJ2-5; TRBD2 matches 7 bases. The ends lost 0 bases at V and 5 bases at J; junction bases unmatched: 1. This CDR3 region has 13 residues. The germline V gene encodes CDR1 SGHRS and CDR2 YFSETQ. The CDR3 sequence: CASSLGGGETQYF. The CDR3 nucleotides are TGCGCCAGCAGCTTGGGGGGAGGGGAGACCCAGTACTTC.

This chain joins TRBV7-8 and TRBJ1-6, with 7 bases aligning to TRBD1. Germline V gene sequence: CDR1 SGHVS, CDR2 FQNEAQ. After removal of 5 bases from V and 1 base from J, the junction contained 14 bases not matched to a gene. The CDR3 is made up of 19 amino acids. CDR3 sequence reads: CASSRSRQGTGSYNSPLHF. The CDR3 nucleotides read TGTGCCAGCAGCCGCTCTCGACAGGGTACAGGTTCCTATAATTCACCCCTCCACTTT. Supplemented by reference TRBV7-8 and TRBJ1-6, the full variable domain reads GAGVSQSPRYKVAKRGQDVALRCDPISGHVSLFWYQQALGQGPEFLTYFQNEAQLDKSGLPSDRFFAERPEGSVSTLKIQRTQQEDSAVYLCASSRSRQGTGSYNSPLHFGNGTRLTVT.